These 5 T cell receptor beta chains originate from one sample sequenced in a study of blood T cell repertoires in COVID-19. Only in-frame clones appear in the TCRdb table, and some are missing; sequencing was by immunoSEQ multiplex PCR. The sample gives tens of thousands of clones, 87% of which show up once; 4.5% to 5% is in the top ten. The sample comprised peripheral blood. These receptors came from a woman aged 80 or older with acute or convalescent COVID-19.

CDR3 DNA: TGTGCCAGCAGCCGGTTAGGAGGGAACACCGGGGAGCTGTTTTTT. Its translation is CASSRLGGNTGELFF. The gene calls are TRBV14 and TRBJ2-2, with a possible D match to TRBD2 (5 bases). The V gene lost 4 bases and the J gene lost 1 base, with 10 bases spanning the gap. The germline V gene encodes CDR1 SGHDN and CDR2 FVKESK. The CDR3 runs 15 residues.

The V and J genes are TRBV2 and TRBJ2-1; 7 bases line up with TRBD2. CDR3 size: 16 residues. Germline CDR1 SNHLY, CDR2 FYNNEI. Germline trimming cut 5 bases from V and 4 bases from J; bases unmatched to any gene: 11. Written as DNA, the CDR3 is TGTGCCAGCAGTCCCTTAGCGGGTTCCTTGTACAATGAGCAGTTCTTC. Translating it yields CASSPLAGSLYNEQFF.

The CDR3 region is CASSFRTGVYEQYF. In DNA form, the CDR3 reads TGTGCCAGCAGCTTTCGGACAGGGGTCTACGAGCAGTACTTC. V is TRBV7-8 and J is TRBJ2-7; 9 bases are a match to TRBD1. The junction had 3 bases not matched to a gene; V was cut back by 3 bases and J by 3 bases. Germline lookup yields CDR1 SGHVS and CDR2 FQNEAQ. The CDR3 loop spans 14 amino acids.

The chain combines TRBV18 with TRBJ2-3; 8 bases line up with TRBD2. V lost 3 bases to trimming and J lost 6 bases; unmatched junction nucleotides: 5. The CDR3 spans 14 residues. CDR1 KGHSH and CDR2 LQKENI come from the germline V gene. CDR3 coding DNA: TGTGCCAGCTCACCGTCGGGAGGGACGGATACGCAGTATTTT. Protein: CASSPSGGTDTQYF.

The count of this clone is one. The chain carries TRBV3-1 (or the pseudogene TRBV3-2) and TRBJ2-6; 9 bases match TRBD1. The germline V gene encodes CDR1 LGHDT and CDR2 YNNKEL (reference sequence). Unmatched junction bases numbered 11, after V lost 1 base and J lost 1 base. The CDR3 has 20 amino acids. The CDR3 sequence is CASSQVHRGPVMSGANVLTF. The CDR3 coding sequence is TGTGCCAGCAGCCAAGTCCACAGGGGGCCGGTGATGTCTGGGGCCAACGTCCTGACTTTC.